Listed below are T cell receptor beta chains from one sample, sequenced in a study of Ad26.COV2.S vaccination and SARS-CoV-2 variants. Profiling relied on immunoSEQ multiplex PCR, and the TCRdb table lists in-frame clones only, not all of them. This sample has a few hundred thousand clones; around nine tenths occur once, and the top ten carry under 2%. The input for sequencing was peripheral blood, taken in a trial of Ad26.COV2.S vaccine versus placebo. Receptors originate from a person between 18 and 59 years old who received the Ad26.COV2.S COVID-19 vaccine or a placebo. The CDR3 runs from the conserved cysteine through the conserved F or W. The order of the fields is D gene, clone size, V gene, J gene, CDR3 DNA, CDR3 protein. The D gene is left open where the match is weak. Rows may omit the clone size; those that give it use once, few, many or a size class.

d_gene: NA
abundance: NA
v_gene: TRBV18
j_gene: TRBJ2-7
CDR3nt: TGTGCCAGCTCACCACCATCCGGGGCATCCTACGAGCAGTACTTC
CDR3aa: CASSPPSGASYEQYF

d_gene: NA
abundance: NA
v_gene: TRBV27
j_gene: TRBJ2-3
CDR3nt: TGTGCCAGCAGTCCGCAGGGGGGAGATACGCAGTATTTT
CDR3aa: CASSPQGGDTQYF

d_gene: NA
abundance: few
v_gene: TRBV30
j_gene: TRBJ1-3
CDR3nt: TGTGCCTGGAGTGCCAATTCTGGAAACACCATATATTTT
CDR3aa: CAWSANSGNTIYF

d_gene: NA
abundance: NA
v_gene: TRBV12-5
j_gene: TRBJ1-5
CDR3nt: TGTGCTAGCCGAGCCGGTCAGCCCCAGCATTTT
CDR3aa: CASRAGQPQHF

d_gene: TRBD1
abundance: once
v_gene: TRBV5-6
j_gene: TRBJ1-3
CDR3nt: TGTGCCAGCAGCTACCAGGGGGTGGCAGGGGGAAACACCATATATTTT
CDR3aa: CASSYQGVAGGNTIYF

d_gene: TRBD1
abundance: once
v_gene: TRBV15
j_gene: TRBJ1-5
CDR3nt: TGTGCCACCAGCAGCGGACAGGGGGCAGGACAGCCCCAGCATTTT
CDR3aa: CATSSGQGAGQPQHF

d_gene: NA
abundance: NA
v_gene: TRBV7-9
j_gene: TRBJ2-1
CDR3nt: TGTGCCAGCAGCTACCCCACAGACGCGGAGCAGTTCTTC
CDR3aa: CASSYPTDAEQFF

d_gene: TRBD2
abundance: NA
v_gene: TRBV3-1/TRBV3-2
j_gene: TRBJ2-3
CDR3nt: TGTGCCAGCACCCGGACTAGCGACACAGATACGCAGTATTTT
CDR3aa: CASTRTSDTDTQYF

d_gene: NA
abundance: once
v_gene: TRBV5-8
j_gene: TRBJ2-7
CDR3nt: TGTGCCAGCAGCTTGGCTGCGTCTGTCTACGAGCAGTACTTC
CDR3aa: CASSLAASVYEQYF

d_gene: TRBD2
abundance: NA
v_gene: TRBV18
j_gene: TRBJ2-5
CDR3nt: TGTGCCAGCTCACCACCGGGGGGACTAGCGGGAGGGCCACGGCAAGAGACCCAGTACTTC
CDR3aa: CASSPPGGLAGGPRQETQYF

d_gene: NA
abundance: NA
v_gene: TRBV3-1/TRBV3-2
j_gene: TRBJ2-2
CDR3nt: TGTGCCAGCAGCCTAGTTACCGGGGAGCTGTTTTTT
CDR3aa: CASSLVTGELFF

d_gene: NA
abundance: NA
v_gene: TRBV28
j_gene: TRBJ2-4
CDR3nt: TGTGCCAGCAGTACCCGGGGTGACTCCAAAAACATTCAGTACTTC
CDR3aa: CASSTRGDSKNIQYF

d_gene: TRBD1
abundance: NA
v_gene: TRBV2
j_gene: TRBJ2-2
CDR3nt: TGTGCCAGCAGAGGGACAGGGGGGTCCGGGGAGCTGTTTTTT
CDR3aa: CASRGTGGSGELFF

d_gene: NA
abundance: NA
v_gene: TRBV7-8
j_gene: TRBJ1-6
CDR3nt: TGTGCCAGCAGCTCGGCGGGGGGTAATTCACCCCTCCACTTT
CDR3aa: CASSSAGGNSPLHF

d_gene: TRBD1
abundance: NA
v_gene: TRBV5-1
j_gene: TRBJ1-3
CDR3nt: TGCGCCAGCAGCACCGCAGGGGGCGCAGGTCGAACTGGAAACACCATATATTTT
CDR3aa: CASSTAGGAGRTGNTIYF

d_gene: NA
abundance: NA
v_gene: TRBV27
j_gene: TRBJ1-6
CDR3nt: TGTGCCAGCAGTTTATCCCATGAACAGTCTTCACCCCTCCACTTT
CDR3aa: CASSLSHEQSSPLHF

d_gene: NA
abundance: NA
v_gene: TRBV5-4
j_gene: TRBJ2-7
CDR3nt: TGTGCCAGCAGCAAACCGGGAAAACTCTACGAGCAGTACTTC
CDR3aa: CASSKPGKLYEQYF

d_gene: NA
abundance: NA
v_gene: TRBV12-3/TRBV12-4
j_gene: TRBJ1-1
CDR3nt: TGTGCCAGCAGCGACACACCGAACACTGAAGCTTTCTTT
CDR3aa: CASSDTPNTEAFF

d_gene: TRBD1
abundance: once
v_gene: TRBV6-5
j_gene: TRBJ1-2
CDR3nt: TGTGCCAGCAGACAGGACAGGGATGGTGGCTACACCTTC
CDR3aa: CASRQDRDGGYTF

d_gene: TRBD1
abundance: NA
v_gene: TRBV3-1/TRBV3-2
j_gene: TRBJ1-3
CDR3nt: TGTGCCAGCAGCCAACGAAGGACGGACAGGGGGCACACCATATATTTT
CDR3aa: CASSQRRTDRGHTIYF

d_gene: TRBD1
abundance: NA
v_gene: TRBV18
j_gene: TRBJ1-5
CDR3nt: TGTGCCAGCTCACCCGCAGGGGGGAATCAGCCCCAGCATTTT
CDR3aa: CASSPAGGNQPQHF

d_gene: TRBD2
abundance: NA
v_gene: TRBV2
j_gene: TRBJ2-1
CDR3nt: TGTGCCAGCAGGATGAGCGGGAGCTACAATGAGCAGTTCTTC
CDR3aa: CASRMSGSYNEQFF

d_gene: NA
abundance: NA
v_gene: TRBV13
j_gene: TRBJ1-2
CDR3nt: TGTGCCAGCAGCCCATGGAAGCAGCTAAACTATGGCTACACCTTC
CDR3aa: CASSPWKQLNYGYTF

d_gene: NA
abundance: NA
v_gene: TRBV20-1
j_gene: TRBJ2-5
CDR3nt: TGCAGTGCTAGGCTGTCAGAGACCCAGTACTTC
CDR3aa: CSARLSETQYF

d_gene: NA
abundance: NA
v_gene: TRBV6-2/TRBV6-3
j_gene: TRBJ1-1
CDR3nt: TGTGCCAGCAGTTACGTCGGGAGTGGCACTGAAGCTTTCTTT
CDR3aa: CASSYVGSGTEAFF

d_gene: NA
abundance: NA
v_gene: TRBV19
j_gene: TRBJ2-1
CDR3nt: TGTGCCAGTAGACCACTAGCCTTAAGGGGCGGATCGGATGAGCAGTTCTTC
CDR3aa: CASRPLALRGGSDEQFF

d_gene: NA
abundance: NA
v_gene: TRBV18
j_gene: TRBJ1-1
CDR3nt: TGTGCCAGCTCACCAAGGCAGGGAGATGAAGCTTTCTTT
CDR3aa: CASSPRQGDEAFF

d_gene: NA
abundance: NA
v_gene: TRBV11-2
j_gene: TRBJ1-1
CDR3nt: TGTGCCAGCAGCTTAATATCGACCGATCTTGCTTTCTTT
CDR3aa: CASSLISTDLAFF

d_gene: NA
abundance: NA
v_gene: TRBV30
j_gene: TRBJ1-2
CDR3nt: TGTGCCTGGAGTGCGCTTTTGGCTGGGGGCTACACCTTC
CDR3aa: CAWSALLAGGYTF

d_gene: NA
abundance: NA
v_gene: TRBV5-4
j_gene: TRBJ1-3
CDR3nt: TGTGCCAGCAGCTTGGAGCCAGGGCGTAGTGGAAACACCATATATTTT
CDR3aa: CASSLEPGRSGNTIYF

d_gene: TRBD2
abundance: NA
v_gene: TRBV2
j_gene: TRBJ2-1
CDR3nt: TGTGCCAGCAGTGGGAGGGTAACTAGCGGGACAGGCTCCTACAATGAGCAGTTCTTC
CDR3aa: CASSGRVTSGTGSYNEQFF

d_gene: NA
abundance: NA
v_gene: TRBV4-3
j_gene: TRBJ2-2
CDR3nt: TGCGCCAGCAGCCAAGATGTCAGAGGCACCGGGGAGCTGTTTTTT
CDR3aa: CASSQDVRGTGELFF